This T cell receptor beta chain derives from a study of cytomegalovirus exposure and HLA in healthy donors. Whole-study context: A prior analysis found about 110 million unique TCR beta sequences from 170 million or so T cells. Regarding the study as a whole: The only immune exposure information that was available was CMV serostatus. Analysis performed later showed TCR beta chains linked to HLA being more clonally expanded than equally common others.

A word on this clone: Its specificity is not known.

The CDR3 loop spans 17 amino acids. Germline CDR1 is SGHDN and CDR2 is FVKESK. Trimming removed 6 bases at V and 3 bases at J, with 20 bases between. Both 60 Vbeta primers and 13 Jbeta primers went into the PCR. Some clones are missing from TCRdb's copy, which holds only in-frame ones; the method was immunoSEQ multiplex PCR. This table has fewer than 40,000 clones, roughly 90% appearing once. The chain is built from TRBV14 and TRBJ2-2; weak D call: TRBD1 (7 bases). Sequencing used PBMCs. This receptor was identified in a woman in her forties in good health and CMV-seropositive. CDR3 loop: CASSTNGGGGYTGELFF. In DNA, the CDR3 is TGTGCCAGCAGTACGAATGGAGGAGGGGGCTACACCGGGGAGCTGTTTTTT.